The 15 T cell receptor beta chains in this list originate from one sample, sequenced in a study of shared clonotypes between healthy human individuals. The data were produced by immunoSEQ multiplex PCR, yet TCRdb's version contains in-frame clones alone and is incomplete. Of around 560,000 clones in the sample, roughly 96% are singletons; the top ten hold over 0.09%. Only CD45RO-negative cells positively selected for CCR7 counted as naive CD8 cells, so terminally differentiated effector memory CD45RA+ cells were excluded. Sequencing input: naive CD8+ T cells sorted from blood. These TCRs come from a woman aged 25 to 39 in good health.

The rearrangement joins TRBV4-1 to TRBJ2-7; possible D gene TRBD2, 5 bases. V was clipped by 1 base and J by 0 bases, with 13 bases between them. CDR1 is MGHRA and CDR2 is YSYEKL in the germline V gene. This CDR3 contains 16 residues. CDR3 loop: CASSQVWESSSYEQYF. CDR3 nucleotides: TGCGCCAGCAGCCAAGTTTGGGAGAGTAGCTCCTACGAGCAGTACTTC.

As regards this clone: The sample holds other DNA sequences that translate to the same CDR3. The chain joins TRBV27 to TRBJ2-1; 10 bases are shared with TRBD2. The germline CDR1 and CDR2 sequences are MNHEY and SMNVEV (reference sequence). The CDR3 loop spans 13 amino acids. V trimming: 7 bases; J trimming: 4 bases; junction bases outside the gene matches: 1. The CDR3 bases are TGTGCCAGCACTAGCGGGAGTTACAATGAGCAGTTCTTC. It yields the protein CASTSGSYNEQFF.

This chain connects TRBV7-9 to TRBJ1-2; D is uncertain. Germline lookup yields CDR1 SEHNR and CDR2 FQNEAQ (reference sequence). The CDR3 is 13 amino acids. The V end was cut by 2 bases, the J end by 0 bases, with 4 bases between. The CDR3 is CASSLSPNYGYTF. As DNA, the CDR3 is TGTGCCAGCAGCTTAAGTCCTAACTATGGCTACACCTTC.

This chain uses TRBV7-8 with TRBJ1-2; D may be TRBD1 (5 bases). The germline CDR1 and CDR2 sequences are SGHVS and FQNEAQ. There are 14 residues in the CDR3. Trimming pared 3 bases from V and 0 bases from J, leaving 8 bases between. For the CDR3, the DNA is TGTGCCAGCAGCTTTGGCAGGGCTAACTATGGCTACACCTTC. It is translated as CASSFGRANYGYTF.

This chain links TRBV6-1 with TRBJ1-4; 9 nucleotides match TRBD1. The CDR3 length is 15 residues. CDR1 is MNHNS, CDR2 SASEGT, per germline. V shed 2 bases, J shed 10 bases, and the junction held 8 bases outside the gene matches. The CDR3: CASSERDRGIGKLFF. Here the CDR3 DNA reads TGTGCCAGCAGTGAACGAGACAGGGGGATCGGAAAACTGTTTTTT.

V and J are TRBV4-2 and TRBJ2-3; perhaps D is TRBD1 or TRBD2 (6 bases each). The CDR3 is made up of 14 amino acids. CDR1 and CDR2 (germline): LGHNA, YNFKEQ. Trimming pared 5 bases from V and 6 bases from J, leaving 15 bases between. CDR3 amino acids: CASSLGAGGDTQYF. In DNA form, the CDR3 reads TGTGCCAGCAGCTTGGGAGCCGGGGGCGATACGCAGTATTTT.

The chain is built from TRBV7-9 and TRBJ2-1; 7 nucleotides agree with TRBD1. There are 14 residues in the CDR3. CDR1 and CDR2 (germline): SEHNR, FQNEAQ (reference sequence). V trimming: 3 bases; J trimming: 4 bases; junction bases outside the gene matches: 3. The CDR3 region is CASSFGQAYNEQFF. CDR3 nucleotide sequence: TGTGCCAGCAGCTTCGGACAGGCGTACAATGAGCAGTTCTTC.

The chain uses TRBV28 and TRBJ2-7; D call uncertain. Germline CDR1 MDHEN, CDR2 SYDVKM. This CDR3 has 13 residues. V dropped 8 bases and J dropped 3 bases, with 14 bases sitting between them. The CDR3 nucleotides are TGTGCCAGCGTCAGGCAGGCGAACTACGAGCAGTACTTC. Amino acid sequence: CASVRQANYEQYF.

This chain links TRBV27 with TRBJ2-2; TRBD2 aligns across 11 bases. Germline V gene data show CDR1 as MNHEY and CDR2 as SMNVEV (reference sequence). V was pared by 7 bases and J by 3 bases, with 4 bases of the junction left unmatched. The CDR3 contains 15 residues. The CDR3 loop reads CASIGTSGYTGELFF. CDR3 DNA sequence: TGTGCCAGCATTGGGACTAGCGGCTACACCGGGGAGCTGTTTTTT.

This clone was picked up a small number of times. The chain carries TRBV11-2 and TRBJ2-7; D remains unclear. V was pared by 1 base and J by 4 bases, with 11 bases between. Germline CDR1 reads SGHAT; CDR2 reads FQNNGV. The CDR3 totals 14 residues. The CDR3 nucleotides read TGTGCCAGCAGCTTAGGTATTTCGGAGTACGAGCAGTACTTC. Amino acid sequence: CASSLGISEYEQYF.

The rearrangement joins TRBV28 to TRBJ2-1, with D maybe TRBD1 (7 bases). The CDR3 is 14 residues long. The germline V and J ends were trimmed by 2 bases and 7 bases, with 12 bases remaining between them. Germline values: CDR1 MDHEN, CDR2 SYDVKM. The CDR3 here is CASSLAGGWNEQFF. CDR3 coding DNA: TGTGCCAGCAGTTTAGCAGGGGGGTGGAATGAGCAGTTCTTC.

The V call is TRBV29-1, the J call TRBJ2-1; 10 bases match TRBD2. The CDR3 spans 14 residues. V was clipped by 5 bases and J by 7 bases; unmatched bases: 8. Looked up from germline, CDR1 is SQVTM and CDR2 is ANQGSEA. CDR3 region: CSVISSGSRNEQFF. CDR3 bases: TGCAGCGTTATTTCTAGCGGGAGTCGAAATGAGCAGTTCTTC.

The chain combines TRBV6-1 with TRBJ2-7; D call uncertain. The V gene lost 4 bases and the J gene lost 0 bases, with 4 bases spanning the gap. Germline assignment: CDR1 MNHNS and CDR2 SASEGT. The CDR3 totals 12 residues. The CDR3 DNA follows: TGTGCCAGCAGTGGCCTCTCCTACGAGCAGTACTTC. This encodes CASSGLSYEQYF.

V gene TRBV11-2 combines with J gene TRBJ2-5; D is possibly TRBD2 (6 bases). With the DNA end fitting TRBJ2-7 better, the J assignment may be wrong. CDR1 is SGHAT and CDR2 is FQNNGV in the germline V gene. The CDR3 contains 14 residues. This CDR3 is CASSLGGAYYEQYF. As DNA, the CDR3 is TGTGCCAGCAGCTTAGGCGGGGCATACTACGAGCAGTACTTC.

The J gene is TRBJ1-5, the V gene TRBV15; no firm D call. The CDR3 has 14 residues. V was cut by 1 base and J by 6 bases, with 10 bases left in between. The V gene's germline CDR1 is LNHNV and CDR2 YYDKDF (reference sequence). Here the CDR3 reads CATSRVYGSQPQHF. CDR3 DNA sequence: TGTGCCACCAGCAGAGTATACGGGAGTCAGCCCCAGCATTTT.